A single sample is the source of the 28 T cell receptor beta chains below, sequenced in a study of cytomegalovirus exposure and HLA in healthy donors. The study ran its PCR with 60 Vbeta and 13 Jbeta primers. Measured with immunoSEQ multiplex PCR; TCRdb has only the in-frame clones, and not every one. The table has more than 80,000 clones, about three quarters seen once. Material: PBMCs. These receptors all stem from a boy younger than 18 in good health and CMV-seronegative.

This clone was seen once. The V call is TRBV19, the J call TRBJ2-7; 9 bases fit TRBD1. CDR3 length equals 15 residues. CDR1 is LNHDA and CDR2 is SQIVND in the germline V gene (reference sequence). Trimming took 3 bases from V and 5 from J; bases not matched to a gene: 8. CDR3 sequence reads: CASSIPGQGSHEQYF. CDR3 nucleotide sequence: TGTGCCAGTAGTATCCCGGGACAGGGATCCCACGAGCAGTACTTC.

The V call is TRBV29-1, the J call TRBJ1-2; D might be TRBD1 (5 bases). Trimming removed 4 bases at V and 6 bases at J, with 18 bases between. The germline V gene has CDR1 SQVTM and CDR2 ANQGSEA. CDR3 length equals 14 residues. CDR3 in amino acids: CSVGPWKTENGYTF. The CDR3 DNA follows: TGCAGCGTTGGACCCTGGAAGACAGAAAATGGCTACACCTTC. The complete variable domain, with remaining parts taken from reference TRBV29-1 and TRBJ1-2, reads SAVISQKPSRDICQRGTSLTIQCQVDSQVTMMFWYRQQPGQSLTLIATANQGSEATYESGFVIDKFPISRPNLTFSTLTVSNMSPEDSSIYLCSVGPWKTENGYTFGSGTRLTVV.

This clone is a singleton in its sample. CDR3 nucleotides: TGTGCCAGCAGCTTCGGAGCAGCGGGAGCAGCAGATACGCAGTATTTT. It translates to CASSFGAAGAADTQYF. V usage is TRBV7-9 and J usage is TRBJ2-3, with 8 bases identical to TRBD2. The CDR3 covers 16 residues. Germline CDR1 SEHNR, CDR2 FQNEAQ (reference sequence). Trimming removed 3 bases from V and 4 bases from J; junction bases left unmatched: 9.

The rearrangement uses TRBV29-1 and TRBJ2-2; D unclear. CDR1 and CDR2 from the germline V gene are SQVTM and ANQGSEA. Trimming took 4 bases from V and 5 from J, leaving 11 bases between them. This CDR3 is built from 13 residues. For the CDR3, the DNA is TGCAGCGTTGTAGGTCCAGGTACCGGGGAGCTGTTTTTT. Encoded protein: CSVVGPGTGELFF.

The J gene is TRBJ2-2, the V gene TRBV5-4; unclear D gene. This CDR3 is built from 14 residues. V dropped 6 bases and J dropped 1 base, with 10 bases sitting between them. The germline gives CDR1 SGHNT, CDR2 YYREEE (reference sequence). CDR3 nucleotides: TGTGCCAGCACCACAGCCTTGAACACCGGGGAGCTGTTTTTT. The encoded protein is CASTTALNTGELFF. Together with reference TRBV5-4 and TRBJ2-2, the CDR3 gives the full variable domain: ETGVTQSPTHLIKTRGQQVTLRCSSQSGHNTVSWYQQALGQGPQFIFQYYREEENGRGNFPPRFSGLQFPNYSSELNVNALELDDSALYLCASTTALNTGELFFGEGSRLTVL.

A few counts support this clone. DNA for the CDR3: TGTGCCAGCAGCCAAGAGGGACTCTCCTACGAGCAGTACTTC. Protein product: CASSQEGLSYEQYF. The chain has TRBV4-2 and TRBJ2-7; D possibly corresponds to TRBD2 (6 bases). This CDR3 spans 14 amino acids. The germline V gene has CDR1 LGHNA and CDR2 YNFKEQ. The V gene lost 0 bases and the J gene lost 0 bases, with 6 bases spanning the gap.

This chain uses TRBV10-3 with TRBJ1-1, with 12 bases aligning to TRBD1. The ends lost 8 bases at V and 10 bases at J; junction bases unmatched: 8. Germline V gene sequence: CDR1 ENHRY, CDR2 SYGVKD. CDR3 length: 13 residues. CDR3 residues: CAISPGQGAAAFF. For the CDR3, the DNA is TGTGCCATCTCCCCGGGACAGGGGGCTGCAGCTTTCTTT.

This chain joins TRBV5-1 and TRBJ2-7, with D maybe TRBD2 (6 bases). CDR3 length: 14 residues. V was cut by 2 bases and J by 2 bases, with 11 bases left in between. From germline, CDR1 is SGHRS and CDR2 YFSETQ. The CDR3 is CASSFRRGTYEQYF. The DNA for the CDR3 is TGCGCCAGCAGCTTTCGGCGGGGTACCTACGAGCAGTACTTC.

The V gene is TRBV2, the J gene TRBJ2-6, with no clear D. This CDR3 contains 18 residues. Germline lookup yields CDR1 SNHLY and CDR2 FYNNEI. V lost 6 bases to trimming and J lost 0 bases, with 18 bases between them. The CDR3: CASSYRPPGLSGANVLTF. In DNA form, the CDR3 reads TGTGCCAGCAGCTACAGACCCCCTGGCCTCTCTGGGGCCAACGTCCTGACTTTC. The full variable domain, with the rest looked up from reference TRBV2 and TRBJ2-6, is EPEVTQTPSHQVTQMGQEVILRCVPISNHLYFYWYRQILGQKVEFLVSFYNNEISEKSEIFDDQFSVERPDGSNFTLKIRSTKLEDSAMYFCASSYRPPGLSGANVLTFGAGSRLTVL.

This clone was detected only once. The chain links TRBV29-1 to TRBJ2-1, with D possibly TRBD1 on 6 matching bases. There are 15 residues in the CDR3. V was pared by 4 bases and J by 6 bases, with 19 bases between. CDR1 is SQVTM, CDR2 ANQGSEA, per germline. The CDR3 loop is CSVGNSGGARNEQFF. For the CDR3, the DNA is TGCAGCGTTGGTAACAGTGGGGGCGCCCGCAATGAGCAGTTCTTC.

The chain joins TRBV13 to TRBJ2-3; 9 bases map to TRBD1. V lost 5 bases and J lost 3; bases outside the gene matches: 12. Looked up from germline, CDR1 is PRHDT and CDR2 is FYEKMQ (reference sequence). The length of the CDR3 is 17 residues. DNA of the CDR3: TGTGCCAGCAGCAAACCTACAGGGGGCGTCCAAACAGATACGCAGTATTTT. Protein product: CASSKPTGGVQTDTQYF.

V usage is TRBV30 and J usage is TRBJ2-1; 7 bases agree with TRBD2. V trimming: 6 bases; J trimming: 2 bases; junction bases outside the gene matches: 7. The germline V gene encodes CDR1 GTSNPN and CDR2 SVGIG (reference sequence). The CDR3 contains 14 residues. The CDR3 region is CACGREATYNEQFF. As DNA, the CDR3 is TGTGCCTGCGGTCGGGAGGCGACCTACAATGAGCAGTTCTTC. Based on the CDR3 plus reference TRBV30 and TRBJ2-1, the full variable domain is SQTIHQWPATLVQPVGSPLSLECTVEGTSNPNLYWYRQAAGRGLQLLFYSVGIGQISSEVPQNLSASRPQDRQFILSSKKLLLSDSGFYLCACGREATYNEQFFGPGTRLTVL.

The count of this clone is one. The CDR3 coding sequence is TGTGCCAGCAGCCCGCCTAGCGGGAGGAGAGACGAGCAGTACTTC. Its protein product is CASSPPSGRRDEQYF. The J gene is TRBJ2-7, the V gene TRBV7-8; 11 bases map to TRBD2. Germline V gene data show CDR1 as SGHVS and CDR2 as FQNEAQ. The CDR3 has 15 residues. V dropped 5 bases and J dropped 5; count of bases not matched to a gene: 8.

There are a few counts of this clone. This rearrangement joins TRBV20-1 to TRBJ2-1, with D uncertain. This CDR3 spans 11 amino acids. Germline CDR1 DFQATT, CDR2 SNEGSKA (reference sequence). DNA for the CDR3: TGCAGCTGCGACTCCTACAATGAGCAGTTCTTC. Protein sequence: CSCDSYNEQFF.

This rearrangement joins TRBV30 to TRBJ1-6; D unresolved. V was pared by 4 bases and J by 5 bases, with 6 bases between. The CDR3 sequence is 12 residues long. The germline gives CDR1 GTSNPN, CDR2 SVGIG (reference sequence). The CDR3 here is CAWKQNNSPLHF. The CDR3, as DNA: TGTGCCTGGAAACAGAATAATTCACCCCTCCACTTT.

The chain joins TRBV27 to TRBJ1-1; D gene uncertain. The germline V gene encodes CDR1 MNHEY and CDR2 SMNVEV (reference sequence). This CDR3 region has 15 residues. The V end lost 5 bases, the J end lost 1 base, and 14 bases lay between the germline ends. CDR3: CASSTIGGGNTEAFF. The CDR3 DNA follows: TGTGCCAGCAGTACCATCGGTGGCGGGAACACTGAAGCTTTCTTT.

V is TRBV28 and J is TRBJ1-2, with D perhaps TRBD1 (6 bases). Deletions cut 6 bases from V and 5 bases from J, with 13 bases between. Germline loops: CDR1 MDHEN, CDR2 SYDVKM. The CDR3 covers 13 residues. The CDR3 bases are TGTGCCAGCAGGGCGACAGGTCCATATGGCTACACCTTC. Amino acids: CASRATGPYGYTF.

This chain uses TRBV15 with TRBJ2-2; D unclear. V was clipped by 0 bases and J by 6 bases, with 8 bases between them. The CDR3 consists of 14 residues. Germline CDR1 reads LNHNV; CDR2 reads YYDKDF (reference sequence). CDR3: CATSRDGRSGELFF. CDR3 bases: TGTGCCACCAGCAGAGATGGGCGATCCGGGGAGCTGTTTTTT. The whole variable domain, remainder taken from reference TRBV15 and TRBJ2-2, is DAMVIQNPRYQVTQFGKPVTLSCSQTLNHNVMYWYQQKSSQAPKLLFHYYDKDFNNEADTPDNFQSRRPNTSFCFLDIRSPGLGDTAMYLCATSRDGRSGELFFGEGSRLTVL.

The chain couples TRBV9 to TRBJ2-7; 9 nucleotides line up with TRBD1. Looked up from germline, CDR1 is SGDLS and CDR2 is YYNGEE. The ends lost 4 bases at V and 5 bases at J; junction bases unmatched: 10. The CDR3 has 15 residues. The DNA for the CDR3 is TGTGCCAGCAGCCTAGCCGGGACAGGGTCCCACGAGCAGTACTTC. Translation: CASSLAGTGSHEQYF.

A few counts support this clone. The rearrangement joins TRBV10-3 to TRBJ2-1; 7 bases line up with TRBD2. Per the germline V gene, CDR1 is ENHRY and CDR2 is SYGVKD. After removal of 11 bases from V and 0 bases from J, the junction contained 7 bases not matched to a gene. This CDR3 is 14 amino acids long. Here the CDR3 reads CAAQPGGSYNEQFF. For the CDR3, the DNA is TGTGCCGCCCAACCGGGGGGCTCCTACAATGAGCAGTTCTTC.

This clone was seen a few times. The chain links TRBV7-2 to TRBJ1-2; D remains unclear. CDR1 and CDR2 (germline): SGHTA, FQGNSA. The V gene lost 2 bases and the J gene lost 8 bases, with 9 bases spanning the gap. CDR3 size: 12 residues. The CDR3 DNA reads as TGTGCCAGCAGCTTATTAGAGGTCGGCTACACCTTC. Translating it yields CASSLLEVGYTF.

This clone was seen more than once but under ten times. The chain carries TRBV30 and TRBJ1-4; maybe TRBD1 (6 bases). Germline V gives CDR1 GTSNPN, CDR2 SVGIG (reference sequence). V was shortened by 4 bases and J by 3 bases, with 12 bases between the two germline ends. The CDR3 is 14 amino acids. The CDR3: CAWTAGASNEKLFF. The CDR3 DNA is TGTGCCTGGACGGCGGGGGCATCTAATGAAAAACTGTTTTTT.

The rearrangement uses TRBV7-9 and TRBJ2-1; 7 bases line up with TRBD2. Germline CDR1 SEHNR, CDR2 FQNEAQ (reference sequence). Trimming at V came to 5 bases and at J to 0 bases, leaving 7 bases not matched to a gene. This CDR3 region has 16 residues. The CDR3 loop is CASSPRGGSSYNEQFF. In DNA form, the CDR3 reads TGTGCCAGCAGCCCCCGAGGCGGGAGCTCCTACAATGAGCAGTTCTTC. The full variable domain, with the rest looked up from reference TRBV7-9 and TRBJ2-1, is DTGVSQNPRHKITKRGQNVTFRCDPISEHNRLYWYRQTLGQGPEFLTYFQNEAQLEKSRLLSDRFSAERPKGSFSTLEIQRTEQGDSAMYLCASSPRGGSSYNEQFFGPGTRLTVL.

This chain connects TRBV5-6 to TRBJ2-2, with a possible D match to TRBD1 (5 bases). The germline CDR1 and CDR2 sequences are SGHDT and YYEEEE. CDR3 length equals 17 residues. The V and J ends lost 1 base and 5 bases respectively, with 18 bases between them. CDR3 amino acids: CASSLMVRVVETGELFF. In DNA form, the CDR3 reads TGTGCCAGCAGCTTGATGGTCAGGGTAGTTGAAACCGGGGAGCTGTTTTTT.

The rearrangement joins TRBV7-7 to TRBJ2-7; 11 nucleotides match TRBD2. Losses at the gene ends were 4 bases for V and 7 bases for J; bases not matched to a gene: 9. The CDR3 consists of 15 residues. CDR1 is SSHAT, CDR2 FNYEAQ, per germline (reference sequence). DNA of the CDR3: TGTGCCAGCAGCTCTTTAGCGGGGGGGCCTGGAGAGCAGTACTTC. Amino acid sequence: CASSSLAGGPGEQYF.

V gene TRBV6-1 combines with J gene TRBJ2-2, with 8 bases aligning to TRBD2. The CDR3 has 15 residues. Germline assignment: CDR1 MNHNS and CDR2 SASEGT. The V gene end was trimmed by 8 bases and the J gene end by 7 bases; junction bases not matched to a gene: 12. The CDR3 spells CASSQNSGKIGELFF. The CDR3 DNA is TGTGCCAGCTCCCAGAATAGCGGGAAGATCGGGGAGCTGTTTTTT.

The rearrangement uses TRBV28 and TRBJ1-1, with D unresolved. V lost 2 bases to trimming and J lost 0 bases, with 16 bases between them. The CDR3 is 17 residues long. Germline CDR1 MDHEN, CDR2 SYDVKM. The CDR3 sequence: CASSLTSWELMNTEAFF. In DNA, the CDR3 is TGTGCCAGCAGTTTAACATCATGGGAGCTGATGAACACTGAAGCTTTCTTT.

This rearrangement joins TRBV4-1 to TRBJ2-5; 8 bases are shared with TRBD1. CDR1 is MGHRA, CDR2 YSYEKL, per germline. CDR3 length: 14 residues. With 3 bases clipped from V and 2 bases from J, the junction kept 2 bases outside the gene matches. In nucleotides, the CDR3 is TGCGCCAGCAGCCATGGGACAGGACAAGAGACCCAGTACTTC. It yields the protein CASSHGTGQETQYF.